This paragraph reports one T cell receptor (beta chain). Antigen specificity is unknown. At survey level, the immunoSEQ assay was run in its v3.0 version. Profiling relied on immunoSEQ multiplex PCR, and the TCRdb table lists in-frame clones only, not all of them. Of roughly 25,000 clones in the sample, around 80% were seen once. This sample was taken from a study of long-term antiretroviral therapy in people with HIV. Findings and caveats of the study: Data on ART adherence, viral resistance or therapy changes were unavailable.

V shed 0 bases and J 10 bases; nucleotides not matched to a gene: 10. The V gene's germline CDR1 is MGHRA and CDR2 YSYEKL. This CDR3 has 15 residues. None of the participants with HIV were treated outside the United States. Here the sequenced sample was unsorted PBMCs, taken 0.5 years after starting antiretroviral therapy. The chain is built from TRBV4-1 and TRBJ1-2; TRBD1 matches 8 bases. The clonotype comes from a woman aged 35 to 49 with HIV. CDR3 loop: CASSQDGGRGPFYTF. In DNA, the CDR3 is TGCGCCAGCAGCCAAGATGGGGGCAGGGGGCCCTTCTACACCTTC.